The rows below give T cell receptor beta chains drawn from one sample of a study of blood T cell repertoires in COVID-19. Assay used: immunoSEQ multiplex PCR; TCRdb lists only in-frame clones, some missing. The data hold 350,000 to 550,000 clones, with around 90% observed a single time. Sequenced: PBMCs or T cells enriched from blood (not recorded which). Every receptor here comes from a woman between 18 and 29 years old with acute COVID-19. Each CDR3 is given with its conserved first and last residue. The D gene is left open where the match is weak. Expanded clones are given a class, and other clones once, few, many or no size at all.

clone_size j_call d_call v_call cdr3_nt cdr3_aa
. TRBJ2-3 TRBD2 TRBV25-1 TGTGCCAGCAGCGATCAATATAGCGGGAGCGGCGGAGATACGCAGTATTTT CASSDQYSGSGGDTQYF
. TRBJ2-7 TRBD2 TRBV28 TGTGCCAGCAGTTCTGCAGCGGGACCGCTTTACTACGAGCAGTACTTC CASSSAAGPLYYEQYF
once TRBJ2-3 TRBD2 TRBV9 TGTGCCAGCACTCTAACTAGCGGGAGAACAGATACGCAGTATTTT CASTLTSGRTDTQYF
. TRBJ2-4 . TRBV19 TGTGCCAGTAGTATACCCTTAGCCAAAAACATTCAGTACTTC CASSIPLAKNIQYF
. TRBJ2-4 TRBD1 TRBV30 TGTGCCTGGAGGGCGGGACAGGGCTATTGGGACATTCAGTACTTC CAWRAGQGYWDIQYF
. TRBJ1-2 . TRBV7-2 TGTGCCAGCAGCTCGGACAGTTTTAACTATGGCTACACCTTC CASSSDSFNYGYTF
once TRBJ2-3 . TRBV9 TGTGCCAGCAGCGTACTAGCGACAGATACGCAGTATTTT CASSVLATDTQYF
. TRBJ1-2 TRBD1 TRBV7-2 TGTGCCAGCAGCTTAACAGGGGGCGGCTACACCTTC CASSLTGGGYTF
. TRBJ2-3 TRBD1 TRBV2 TGTGCCAGCAGTGATCCGGACAGGGCGAGCACAGATACGCAGTATTTT CASSDPDRASTDTQYF
. TRBJ2-7 . TRBV27 TGTGCCAGCAGCCGGGTGGCAGGGGCGTACGAGCAGTACTTC CASSRVAGAYEQYF
. TRBJ1-4 . TRBV2 TGTGCCAGCAGTGACCCCAGGGGATCGGGTGAAAAACTGTTTTTT CASSDPRGSGEKLFF
. TRBJ2-5 . TRBV18 TGTGCCAGCTCACCCGCAGGGTACCAAGAGACCCAGTACTTC CASSPAGYQETQYF
. TRBJ2-7 TRBD1 TRBV29-1 TGCAGCGTTGAGAGACAGGGCTCCTACGAGCAGTACTTC CSVERQGSYEQYF
. TRBJ1-5 . TRBV20-1 TGCAGTGCTAGTGGGGACAACAATCAGCCCCAGCATTTT CSASGDNNQPQHF
once TRBJ2-2 . TRBV6-1 TGTGCCAGCAGTGAGCGGGGCGAAACCGGGGAGCTGTTTTTT CASSERGETGELFF